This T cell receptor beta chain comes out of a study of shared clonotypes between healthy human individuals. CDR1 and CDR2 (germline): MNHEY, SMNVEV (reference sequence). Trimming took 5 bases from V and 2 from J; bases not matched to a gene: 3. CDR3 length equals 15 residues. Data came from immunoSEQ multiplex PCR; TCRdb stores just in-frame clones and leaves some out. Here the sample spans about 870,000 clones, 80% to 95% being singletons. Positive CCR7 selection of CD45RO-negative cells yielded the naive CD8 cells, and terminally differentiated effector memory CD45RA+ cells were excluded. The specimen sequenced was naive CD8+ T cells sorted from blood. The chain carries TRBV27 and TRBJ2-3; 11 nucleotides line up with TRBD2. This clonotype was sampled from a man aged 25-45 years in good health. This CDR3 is CASSVLAGVTDTQYF. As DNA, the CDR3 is TGTGCCAGCAGTGTACTAGCGGGAGTCACAGATACGCAGTATTTT.